This T cell receptor beta chain was profiled in a study of cytotoxic CD8 clonotypes in ibrutinib-treated CLL. Whole-study context: Timing of response sample collection was a median approximately eleven months after treatment start, with a range of 6 to 36. Productive templates per sample averaged roughly 260,000; productive rearrangements, 80,000 to 95,000.

As regards this clone: As yet, its antigen is unknown.

V was shortened by 4 bases and J by 6 bases, with 9 bases between the two germline ends. The CDR3 runs 13 residues. CDR1 and CDR2 from the germline V gene are KGHSH and LQKENI. Method: immunoSEQ multiplex PCR; TCRdb's copy keeps in-frame clones and lacks some. The sample includes tens of thousands of clones, about 65% of them seen just once. General observations from the study: Public clonotypes, rarely seen, contracted or held steady on treatment.

The sequencing used PBMCs, collected after 12 months of ibrutinib treatment. This TCR was recovered from a human donor with chronic lymphocytic leukemia. The gene calls are TRBV18 and TRBJ2-2; D remains ambiguous. CDR3 nucleotides: TGTGCCAGCTCACGCCCAGGTTCCGGGGAGCTGTTTTTT. Amino acids: CASSRPGSGELFF.